Below are 9 T cell receptor delta chains sequenced from a single sample in a study of γδ T cells in repeated Plasmodium falciparum infection. TCRdb reanalysed the multiplex PCR reads with CATT. The table lists around 52,000 delta-chain clones, around 1.8% of them singletons. Gammadelta T cells were flow-sorted from PBMC into Vgamma9/Vdelta2+ and Vdelta2-negative populations for bulk analysis. The sample comprised gamma-delta T cells from blood. These receptors all stem from a pool of human donors (malaria-infected and uninfected, not separated).

This clone was counted between two and nine times. A single base is all that separates this from a far larger clone, so a read error is likely. In the same sample, other DNA sequences code for this CDR3. V usage is TRDV1 and J usage is TRDJ1; 8 bases agree with TRDD3. The CDR3 sequence is 25 residues long. Germline assignment: CDR1 TSWWSYY and CDR2 QGS. Losses at the gene ends were 5 bases for V and 7 bases for J; bases not matched to a gene: 42. The chain's CDR3 is CALGLPAGFLWSLGYWGPEGSKLIF. The CDR3 DNA reads as TGTGCTCTTGGGCTACCGGCGGGTTTCCTATGGTCTCTAGGGTACTGGGGGCCCGAGGGGAGTAAACTCATCTTT.

In its sample, this clone was seen a few times. TCRdb's protein for this DNA is that of a much larger clone and differs from the translation at residue 19, likely a read error; the protein shown is the DNA translation. The V gene corresponds to TRDV1; no J gene was called; TRDD3, as called in the table, went unchecked against the DNA. CDR1 TSWWSYY and CDR2 QGS come from the germline V gene. The length of the CDR3 is 21 residues. The CDR3 loop is CALERVWGIQARGAYTDKPIF. In DNA, the CDR3 is TGTGCTCTTGAACGAGTCTGGGGGATACAGGCCCGAGGGGCTTACACCGATAAACCCATCTTT.

Of note for this clone: A far larger clone is just one base off, so this is likely a read error. The same CDR3 arises from other DNA sequences in this sample as well. This chain connects TRDV1 to TRDJ1; TRDD3 agrees at 9 bases. The CDR3 is 21 amino acids. The V gene's germline CDR1 is TSWWSYY and CDR2 QGS. The CDR3 bases are TGTGCTCTTGGGAATGGCTTCCCTATCCTTCTGGGGGATCTGGGGGCCGGTAAACTCATCTTC. Protein sequence: CALGNGFPILLGDLGAGKLIF.

Of note for this clone: For this DNA, TCRdb reports the protein of a much larger clone, which diverges at residue 4, most likely from a read error; the protein presented here is translated directly from the DNA. This chain joins TRDV1 and TRDJ1, with 13 nucleotides matching TRDD3. Germline CDR1 is TSWWSYY and CDR2 is QGS. The CDR3 has 17 amino acids. The CDR3 region has the DNA TGTGCTCTTAGGGAACGAATACTGGGGGATACGCGCGATAAACTCATCTTT. It is translated as CALRERILGDTRDKLIF.

With regard to this clone: The protein TCRdb gives is from a much larger clone and does not agree with this DNA's translation at residue 16, likely a read error; the protein shown here comes from the DNA. In DNA form, the CDR3 reads TGTGCTCTTGGGGAACCCAGCCCTCCCAAATACTGGGGGCTCACCGGTAAACTCATCTTT. This codes for CALGEPSPPKYWGLTGKLIF. This rearrangement joins TRDV1 to TRDJ1, with 8 bases fitting TRDD3. TCRdb offers no J gene call, so here the DNA was matched to germline to obtain one. CDR1 and CDR2 (germline): TSWWSYY, QGS. CDR3 size: 20 residues.

This clone has only a few counts. The mismatch at residue 5 between this DNA's translation and the TCRdb protein of a much larger clone likely reflects a read error; the protein shown is translated from the DNA. The chain carries TRDV1 and TRDJ1; 9 nucleotides match TRDD3. The CDR3 runs to 23 residues. Trimming cost V 4 bases and J 0 bases; bases outside gene matches: 27. From germline, CDR1 is TSWWSYY and CDR2 QGS. CDR3: CALGGLHTSTCTYWGTYTDKLIF. CDR3 coding DNA: TGTGCTCTTGGGGGACTACATACCTCCACTTGCACTTACTGGGGGACCTACACCGATAAACTCATCTTT.

By sample fraction, this clone is medium-sized. In the same sample, other DNA sequences code for this CDR3. This chain joins TRDV3 and TRDJ1; 8 bases are a match to TRDD2. Germline values: CDR1 TVYSNPD, CDR2 GDNSRS (reference sequence). The V segment lost 3 bases and the J segment 0 bases; nucleotides outside the gene matches: 24. The CDR3 loop spans 20 amino acids. The CDR3 protein is CAFTAFLYNGDERYTDKLIF. As DNA, the CDR3 is TGTGCCTTCACGGCCTTCCTATATAATGGGGATGAGCGGTACACCGATAAACTCATCTTT.

Ten or more counts support this clone. The rearrangement links TRDV1 to TRDJ1; no clear D. Trimming stripped 0 bases from V and 0 bases from J, with 5 bases between. The CDR3 contains 14 residues. Germline assignment: CDR1 TSWWSYY and CDR2 QGS. The CDR3 DNA is TGTGCTCTTGGGGAACTAGTGTACACCGATAAACTCATCTTT. This translates into CALGELVYTDKLIF.

This clone was counted only a few times. For this DNA, TCRdb reports the protein of a much larger clone, which diverges at residue 7, most likely from a read error; the protein presented here is translated directly from the DNA. The chain carries TRDV1 and TRDJ3; D ambiguous. The J gene, left out of TCRdb, was set here by checking the DNA against germline. CDR1 and CDR2 from the germline V gene are TSWWSYY and QGS. This CDR3 contains 20 residues. Trimming pared 0 bases from V and 2 bases from J, leaving 17 bases between. For the CDR3, the DNA is TGTGCTCTTGGGGAACTAAGTTGCCCCCTCCAAACCTGGGACACCCGACAGATGTTTTTC. This gives the protein CALGELSCPLQTWDTRQMFF.